This passage covers 13 T cell receptor beta chains from one sample sequenced in a study of T cell responses to AZD1222 COVID-19 vaccine. Libraries were prepared by immunoSEQ multiplex PCR; TCRdb keeps only in-frame clonotypes and omits some of them. The data show 40,000 to 55,000 clones, roughly 89% seen once. The specimen was peripheral blood, collected 28 days after the second AZD1222 dose. The origin of the receptors is an adult who received the AZD1222 COVID-19 vaccine.

The rearrangement links TRBV7-2 to TRBJ2-1; tentative D call: TRBD1 (6 bases). V was cut by 1 base and J by 2 bases, with 9 bases left in between. CDR3 length: 15 amino acids. In germline, CDR1 is SGHTA, CDR2 FQGNSA. CDR3 bases: TGTGCCAGCAGCTTAGATTGGGGGCCCTACAATGAGCAGTTCTTC. Translated: CASSLDWGPYNEQFF.

This CDR3 is CATSRLAGEMETQYF. For the CDR3, the DNA is TGTGCCACCAGCAGACTAGCGGGAGAGATGGAGACCCAGTACTTC. The rearrangement uses TRBV15 and TRBJ2-5; 10 nucleotides match TRBD2. The CDR3 is 15 amino acids. In germline, CDR1 is LNHNV, CDR2 YYDKDF (reference sequence). Trimming at V came to 2 bases and at J to 5 bases, leaving 5 bases not matched to a gene.

The CDR3 protein is CASSLFSLQETQYF. In nucleotides, the CDR3 is TGTGCCAGCAGCTTATTTTCCCTCCAAGAGACCCAGTACTTC. V is TRBV11-2 and J is TRBJ2-5; D call uncertain. Germline loops: CDR1 SGHAT, CDR2 FQNNGV. V gave up 2 bases and J gave up 1 base, with 8 bases separating them. The CDR3 totals 14 residues. Drawing the rest from reference TRBV11-2 and TRBJ2-5, the complete variable domain is EAGVAQSPRYKIIEKRQSVAFWCNPISGHATLYWYQQILGQGPKLLIQFQNNGVVDDSQLPKDRFSAERLKGVDSTLKIQPAKLEDSAVYLCASSLFSLQETQYFGPGTRLLVL.

CDR3 sequence: CASSFRVNTEAFF. CDR3 DNA: TGTGCCAGCAGTTTTAGGGTGAACACTGAAGCTTTCTTT. The chain joins TRBV12-3 or TRBV12-4 to TRBJ1-1; D is unresolved. This CDR3 has 13 amino acids. Trimming cost V 3 bases and J 0 bases, with 5 bases left between them.

The rearrangement uses TRBV5-7 and TRBJ1-5; a weak D match, TRBD1 (6 bases). TRBV5-7 is an open reading frame whose function is uncertain. V shed 1 base and J shed 7 bases, with 18 bases lying between them. CDR3 size: 16 residues. The CDR3 DNA sequence: TGTGCCAGCAGCTTGTTGGGCACCCGGAGGGGGCAGCCCCAGCATTTT. As protein: CASSLLGTRRGQPQHF.

The J gene is TRBJ2-7, the V gene TRBV2; 14 nucleotides match TRBD2. The CDR3 runs to 13 residues. V was pared by 6 bases and J by 9 bases, with 4 bases of the junction left unmatched. In germline, CDR1 is SNHLY, CDR2 FYNNEI. CDR3 sequence: CASRGLAGERQYF. The DNA for the CDR3 is TGTGCCAGCAGGGGACTAGCGGGAGAGAGGCAGTACTTC. The whole variable domain, remainder taken from reference TRBV2 and TRBJ2-7, is EPEVTQTPSHQVTQMGQEVILRCVPISNHLYFYWYRQILGQKVEFLVSFYNNEISEKSEIFDDQFSVERPDGSNFTLKIRSTKLEDSAMYFCASRGLAGERQYFGPGTRLTVT.

The chain couples TRBV10-3 to TRBJ1-6; D not resolved. The CDR3 is made up of 13 amino acids. Per the germline V gene, CDR1 is ENHRY and CDR2 is SYGVKD. The V and J ends lost 6 bases and 6 bases respectively, with 9 bases between them. The CDR3 sequence: CAIRPGSNSPLHF. CDR3 DNA: TGTGCCATCAGGCCGGGTTCTAATTCACCCCTCCACTTT.

The chain has TRBV15 and TRBJ2-4; possibly TRBD1 for D (5 bases). The V gene lost 1 base and the J gene lost 5 bases, with 15 bases spanning the gap. The CDR3 runs to 16 residues. CDR1 LNHNV and CDR2 YYDKDF come from the germline V gene (reference sequence). The CDR3 reads CATSRGPLGVENIQYF. In nucleotides, the CDR3 is TGTGCCACCAGCAGAGGACCTTTAGGGGTGGAAAACATTCAGTACTTC.

The V call is TRBV4-1, the J call TRBJ2-7; no clear D. Germline CDR1 reads MGHRA; CDR2 reads YSYEKL. The CDR3 runs 15 residues. Between the trimmed V and J ends, which lost 0 bases and 6 bases, there was a span of 15 bases. This CDR3 is CASSQEGRSLLEQYF. CDR3 DNA sequence: TGCGCCAGCAGCCAAGAAGGTCGCAGTCTGCTCGAGCAGTACTTC.

The V call is TRBV7-2, the J call TRBJ2-7; the match to TRBD2 covers 10 bases. V was clipped by 1 base and J by 4 bases; unmatched bases: 10. The germline V gene has CDR1 SGHTA and CDR2 FQGNSA. The CDR3 has 17 residues. The CDR3 loop reads CASSLGLAGALGYEQYF. CDR3 coding DNA: TGTGCCAGCAGCTTAGGGCTAGCGGGAGCTCTTGGGTACGAGCAGTACTTC.

V is TRBV5-8 and J is TRBJ2-3; 7 nucleotides line up with TRBD1. V lost 2 bases and J lost 2; bases outside the gene matches: 5. The CDR3 covers 15 residues. CDR1 is SGHTS, CDR2 YDEGEE, per germline. This chain's CDR3 is CASSFQGGPTDTQYF. CDR3 DNA sequence: TGTGCCAGCAGCTTCCAAGGGGGCCCCACAGATACGCAGTATTTT.

The count of this clone is one. The rearrangement links TRBV7-9 to TRBJ1-1, with no clear D. CDR3 length equals 15 residues. V was shortened by 1 base and J by 0 bases, with 9 bases between the two germline ends. Looked up from germline, CDR1 is SEHNR and CDR2 is FQNEAQ (reference sequence). This CDR3 is CASSLGPELNTEAFF. The DNA for the CDR3 is TGTGCCAGCAGCTTAGGTCCGGAGCTGAACACTGAAGCTTTCTTT.

The chain links TRBV6-5 to TRBJ1-6; the D is unclear. The CDR3 is made up of 13 amino acids. CDR1 is MNHEY, CDR2 SVGAGI, per germline. Trimming shortened V by 3 bases and J by 6 bases, and 6 bases separated the two germline ends. CDR3 nucleotides: TGTGCCAGCAGTTATCGGGGTAATTCACCCCTCCACTTT. Its protein is CASSYRGNSPLHF.